What follows are 4 T cell receptor beta chains derived from one specimen sequenced in a study of blood T cell repertoires in COVID-19. Clones were sequenced by immunoSEQ multiplex PCR, and TCRdb holds only the in-frame ones, with some missing. The table shows roughly 300,000 clones, with more than 80% occurring only once. Sequencing was carried out using peripheral blood. The receptor source for this set is a man aged 18 to 30 who had recovered from COVID-19.

The chain recombines TRBV19 with TRBJ2-7; TRBD1 matches at 8 bases. Germline CDR1 and CDR2: LNHDA and SQIVND (reference sequence). The V segment lost 4 bases and the J segment 5 bases; nucleotides outside the gene matches: 10. This CDR3 is built from 15 residues. CDR3 residues: CASSTSRQGKNEQYF. The CDR3 DNA is TGTGCCAGTAGTACCTCCCGACAGGGGAAAAACGAGCAGTACTTC.

V is TRBV6-5 and J is TRBJ1-2; a possible D gene is TRBD1 (6 bases). The CDR3 is 16 amino acids. Trimming stripped 0 bases from V and 4 bases from J, with 15 bases between. CDR1 is MNHEY, CDR2 SVGAGI, per germline. CDR3 DNA: TGTGCCAGCAGTTACTCGCCGACAGGTGACCTCTATGGCTACACCTTC. It specifies CASSYSPTGDLYGYTF.

The V call is TRBV7-9, the J call TRBJ1-1; D ambiguous. Germline V gives CDR1 SEHNR, CDR2 FQNEAQ (reference sequence). The CDR3 spans 15 residues. Trimming took 3 bases from V and 3 from J, leaving 14 bases between them. The DNA of the CDR3 is TGTGCCAGCAGCTTTGGCCCCGCCATTTACACTGAAGCTTTCTTT. It translates to CASSFGPAIYTEAFF. Supplemented by reference TRBV7-9 and TRBJ1-1, the full variable domain reads DTGVSQNPRHKITKRGQNVTFRCDPISEHNRLYWYRQTLGQGPEFLTYFQNEAQLEKSRLLSDRFSAERPKGSFSTLEIQRTEQGDSAMYLCASSFGPAIYTEAFFGQGTRLTVV.

CDR3 residues: CATSDLGLGEQFF. CDR3 nucleotide sequence: TGTGCCACCAGTGATTTGGGACTAGGCGAGCAGTTCTTC. This chain uses TRBV24-1 with TRBJ2-1; 7 bases agree with TRBD2. This CDR3 is built from 13 residues. CDR1 is KGHDR, CDR2 SFDVKD, per germline. V shed 0 bases and J 10 bases; nucleotides not matched to a gene: 2.